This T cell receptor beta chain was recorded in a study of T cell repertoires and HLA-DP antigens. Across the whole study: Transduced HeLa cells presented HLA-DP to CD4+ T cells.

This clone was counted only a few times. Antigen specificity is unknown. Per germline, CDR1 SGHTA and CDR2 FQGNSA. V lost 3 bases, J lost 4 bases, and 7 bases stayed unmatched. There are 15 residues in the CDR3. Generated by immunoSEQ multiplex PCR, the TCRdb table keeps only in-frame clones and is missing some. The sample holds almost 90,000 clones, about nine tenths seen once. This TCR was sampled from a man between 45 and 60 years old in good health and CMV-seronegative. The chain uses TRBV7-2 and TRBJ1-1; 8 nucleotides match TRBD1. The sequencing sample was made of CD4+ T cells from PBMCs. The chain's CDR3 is CASSFGQGGSTEAFF. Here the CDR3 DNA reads TGTGCCAGCAGCTTCGGACAGGGCGGTAGCACTGAAGCTTTCTTT.